This TCR beta chain was retrieved from a study of T cell responses to AZD1222 COVID-19 vaccine. Study context: It was second doses at about 4 or about 12 weeks that were pooled. General study results and limits: Spike-specific TCR depth and breadth grew after two AZD1222 doses. Repertoires were obtained only post-peak T cell response. The donor cohort was predominantly white British with a female majority, and clonal diversity may have been underestimated.

CDR1 is SGHNT, CDR2 YYREEE, per germline (reference sequence). V shed 1 base and J shed 3 bases, with 8 bases lying between them. The CDR3 is 13 residues long. TCRdb's table, derived via immunoSEQ multiplex PCR, lists solely in-frame clones and lacks some. The data show some 190,000 clones, 75% to 90% seen once. Details on this clone: Its antigen remains unidentified.

The sequences come from peripheral blood, collected on day 0 of AZD1222 vaccination. This TCR came from an adult in good health. The V and J genes are TRBV5-4 and TRBJ2-7; D is unclear. The CDR3 spells CASSLYSNYEQYV. The CDR3 nucleotides are TGTGCCAGCAGCTTGTACAGTAACTACGAGCAGTACGTC.